The T cell receptor (beta chain) under discussion was sequenced for a study of CD8 T cells in ankylosing spondylitis. In regard to this clonotype: What it binds is unknown.

Study-wide results and limits: There was reportedly significant enrichment of clones that were disease-linked in matched ankylosing spondylitis synovial fluid.

The CDR3 extends over 15 amino acids. Quantitative 5'-RACE with molecular barcodes was used to make the TCR beta libraries. TCRdb independently ran MiXCR on the 5' RACE reads; one entry per CDR3 protein. In the table there are 230,000 or so distinct CDR3 sequences, 18% of which are singletons. The sequenced sample was blood, either unsorted or a sorted T cell fraction (not recorded which). The clonotype was recovered from a male donor with ankylosing spondylitis or in good health (not recorded which). This chain joins TRBV21-1 and TRBJ2-7; the D segment call TRBD1 is taken from the table without a DNA check. TRBV21-1 is deemed a pseudogene. The CDR3 nucleotides are TGTGCCAGCAGCAAAATCGGACAACGAACCTACGAGCAGTACTTC. It translates to CASSKIGQRTYEQYF.